This entry describes one T cell receptor (beta chain). Original processing methods: Cell counts per sample came from amplifying reference gene primers. Sequencing used immunoSEQ multiplex PCR; TCRdb keeps in-frame clones, though not all of them. That table furnishes V, J and clone size, whereas the DNA furnished D and trimming. The sample includes nearly 50,000 clones, approximately 87% of them seen just once. These data are taken from a study of blood T cell repertoires in COVID-19. Study in general: The cDNA or gDNA used as material had been derived from T cells, B-cell-depleted T cells, or PBMCs.

Germline V gene sequence: CDR1 SGHRS, CDR2 YFSETQ. V was clipped by 2 bases and J by 5 bases; unmatched bases: 1. The CDR3 totals 13 residues. The source material was peripheral blood. The chain carries TRBV5-1 and TRBJ1-5, with 7 nucleotides matching TRBD1. The sequence was obtained from a woman older than 75 with COVID-19, enrolled during active disease. CDR3 sequence: CASSLTGDQPQHF. The CDR3 coding sequence is TGCGCCAGCAGCTTAACAGGGGATCAGCCCCAGCATTTT.